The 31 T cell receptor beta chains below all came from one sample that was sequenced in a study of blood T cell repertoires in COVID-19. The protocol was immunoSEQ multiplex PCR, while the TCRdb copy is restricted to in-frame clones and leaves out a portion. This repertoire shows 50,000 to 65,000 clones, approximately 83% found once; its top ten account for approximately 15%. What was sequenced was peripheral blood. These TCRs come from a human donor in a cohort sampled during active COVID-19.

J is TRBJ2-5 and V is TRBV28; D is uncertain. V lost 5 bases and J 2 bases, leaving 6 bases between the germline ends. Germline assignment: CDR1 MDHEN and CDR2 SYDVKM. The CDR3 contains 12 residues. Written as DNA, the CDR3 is TGTGCCAGCAGTACACCTCAAGAGACCCAGTACTTC. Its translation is CASSTPQETQYF.

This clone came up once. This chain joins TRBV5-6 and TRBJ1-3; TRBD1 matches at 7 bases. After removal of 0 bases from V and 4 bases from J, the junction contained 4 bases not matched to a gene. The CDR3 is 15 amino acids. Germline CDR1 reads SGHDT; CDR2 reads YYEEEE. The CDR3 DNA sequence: TGTGCCAGCAGCTTGGAGGGGGCGAGGGGAAACACCATATATTTT. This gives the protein CASSLEGARGNTIYF.

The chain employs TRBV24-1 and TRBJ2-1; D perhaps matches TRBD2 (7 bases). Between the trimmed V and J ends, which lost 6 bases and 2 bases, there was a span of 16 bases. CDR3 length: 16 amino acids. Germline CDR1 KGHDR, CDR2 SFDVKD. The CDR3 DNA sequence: TGTGCCACCAGTAAAGGGGGGAGGGGAGCCTACAATGAGCAGTTCTTC. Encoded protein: CATSKGGRGAYNEQFF.

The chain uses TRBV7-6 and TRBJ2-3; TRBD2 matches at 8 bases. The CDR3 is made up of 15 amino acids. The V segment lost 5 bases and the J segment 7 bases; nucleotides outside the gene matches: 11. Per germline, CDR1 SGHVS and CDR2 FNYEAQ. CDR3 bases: TGTGCCAGCAGCGGGCCGGGACTAGGTAGGAATACGCAGTATTTT. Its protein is CASSGPGLGRNTQYF.

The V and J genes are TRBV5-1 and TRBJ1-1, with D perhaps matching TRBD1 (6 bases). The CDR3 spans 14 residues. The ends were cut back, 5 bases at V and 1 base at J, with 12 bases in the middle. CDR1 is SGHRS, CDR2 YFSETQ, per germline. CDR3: CASSIQGPNTEAFF. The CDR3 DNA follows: TGCGCCAGCAGTATACAGGGCCCGAACACTGAAGCTTTCTTT.

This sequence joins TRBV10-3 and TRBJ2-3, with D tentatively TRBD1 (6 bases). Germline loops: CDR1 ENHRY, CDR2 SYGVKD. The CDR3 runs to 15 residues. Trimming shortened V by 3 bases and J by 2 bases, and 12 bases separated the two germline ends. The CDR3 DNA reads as TGTGCCATCAGTGAAGAGACAGGAATCACAGATACGCAGTATTTT. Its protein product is CAISEETGITDTQYF.

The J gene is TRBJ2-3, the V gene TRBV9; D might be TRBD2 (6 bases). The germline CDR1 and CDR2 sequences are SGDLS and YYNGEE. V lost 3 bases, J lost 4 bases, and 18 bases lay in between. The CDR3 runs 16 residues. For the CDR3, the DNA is TGTGCCAGCAGCGCCGGGAGCCCGAGGAATGCAGATACGCAGTATTTT. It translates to CASSAGSPRNADTQYF.

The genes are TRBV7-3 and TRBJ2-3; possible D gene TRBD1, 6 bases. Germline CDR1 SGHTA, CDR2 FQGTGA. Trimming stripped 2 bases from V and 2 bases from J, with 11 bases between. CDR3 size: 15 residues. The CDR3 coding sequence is TGTGCCAGCAGCTTACGGGGACACACCACAGATACGCAGTATTTT. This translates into CASSLRGHTTDTQYF.

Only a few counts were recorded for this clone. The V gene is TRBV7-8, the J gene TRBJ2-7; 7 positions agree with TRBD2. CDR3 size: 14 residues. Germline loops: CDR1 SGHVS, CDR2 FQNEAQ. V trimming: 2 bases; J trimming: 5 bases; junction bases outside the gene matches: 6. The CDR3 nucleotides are TGTGCCAGCAGCTTACGCGCGCGGGAGCACGAGCAGTACTTC. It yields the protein CASSLRAREHEQYF.

The DNA of the CDR3 is TGTGCCAGCAGGACTAGCGGGAGCCCGACAGATACGCAGTATTTT. It codes for CASRTSGSPTDTQYF. The chain carries TRBV6-5 and TRBJ2-3; 12 positions agree with TRBD2. The CDR3 runs to 15 residues. The germline CDR1 and CDR2 sequences are MNHEY and SVGAGI. V shed 6 bases, J shed 3 bases, and the junction held 4 bases outside the gene matches.

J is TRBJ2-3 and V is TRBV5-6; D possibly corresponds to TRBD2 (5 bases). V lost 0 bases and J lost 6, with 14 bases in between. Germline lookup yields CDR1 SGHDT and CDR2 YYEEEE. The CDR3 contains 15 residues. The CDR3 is CASSLGGLLRDTQYF. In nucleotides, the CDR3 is TGTGCCAGCAGCTTGGGCGGGCTTCTCCGGGATACGCAGTATTTT.

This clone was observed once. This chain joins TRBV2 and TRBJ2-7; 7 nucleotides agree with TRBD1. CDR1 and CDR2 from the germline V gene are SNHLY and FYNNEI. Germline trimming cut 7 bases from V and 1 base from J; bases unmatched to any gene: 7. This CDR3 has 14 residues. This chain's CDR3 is CASNGQAFSYEQYF. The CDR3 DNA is TGTGCCAGCAACGGACAGGCTTTTTCCTACGAGCAGTACTTC. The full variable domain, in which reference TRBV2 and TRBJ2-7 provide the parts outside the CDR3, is EPEVTQTPSHQVTQMGQEVILRCVPISNHLYFYWYRQILGQKVEFLVSFYNNEISEKSEIFDDQFSVERPDGSNFTLKIRSTKLEDSAMYFCASNGQAFSYEQYFGPGTRLTVT.

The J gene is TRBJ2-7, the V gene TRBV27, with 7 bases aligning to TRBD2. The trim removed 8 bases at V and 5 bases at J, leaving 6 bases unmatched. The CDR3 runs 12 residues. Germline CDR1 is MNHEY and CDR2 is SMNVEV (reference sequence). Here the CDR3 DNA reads TGTGCCAGCTTGAGCGGGGTGAACGAGCAGTACTTC. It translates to CASLSGVNEQYF.

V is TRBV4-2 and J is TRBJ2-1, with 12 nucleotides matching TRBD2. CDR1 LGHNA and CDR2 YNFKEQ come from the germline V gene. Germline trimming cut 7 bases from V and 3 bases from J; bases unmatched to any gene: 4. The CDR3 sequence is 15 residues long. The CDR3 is CASMLTSGGYNEQFF. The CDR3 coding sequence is TGTGCCAGCATGTTGACTAGCGGGGGCTACAATGAGCAGTTCTTC.

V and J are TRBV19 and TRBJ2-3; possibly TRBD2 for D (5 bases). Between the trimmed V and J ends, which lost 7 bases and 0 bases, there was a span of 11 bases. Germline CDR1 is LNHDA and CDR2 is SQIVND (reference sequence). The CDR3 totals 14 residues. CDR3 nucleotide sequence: TGTGCCAGTAAATTGAGGGCTAGCACAGATACGCAGTATTTT. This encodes CASKLRASTDTQYF.

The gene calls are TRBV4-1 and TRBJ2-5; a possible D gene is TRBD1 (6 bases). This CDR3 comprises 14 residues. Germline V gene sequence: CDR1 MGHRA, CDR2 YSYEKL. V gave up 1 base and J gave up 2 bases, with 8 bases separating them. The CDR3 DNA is TGCGCCAGCAGCCAAGTAACAGGGCAAGAGACCCAGTACTTC. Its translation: CASSQVTGQETQYF.

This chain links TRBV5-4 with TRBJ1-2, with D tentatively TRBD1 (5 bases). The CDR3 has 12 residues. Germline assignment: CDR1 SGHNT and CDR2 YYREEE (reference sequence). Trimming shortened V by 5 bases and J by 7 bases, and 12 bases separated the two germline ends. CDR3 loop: CASRVDSFGYTF. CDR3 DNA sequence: TGTGCCAGCAGGGTCGACAGTTTTGGCTACACCTTC.

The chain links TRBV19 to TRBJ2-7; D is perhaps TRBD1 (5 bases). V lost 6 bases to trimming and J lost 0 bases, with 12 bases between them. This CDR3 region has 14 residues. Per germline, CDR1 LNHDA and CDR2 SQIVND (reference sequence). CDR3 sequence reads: CASRRQWDSYEQYF. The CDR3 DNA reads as TGTGCCAGTAGAAGACAGTGGGACTCCTACGAGCAGTACTTC.

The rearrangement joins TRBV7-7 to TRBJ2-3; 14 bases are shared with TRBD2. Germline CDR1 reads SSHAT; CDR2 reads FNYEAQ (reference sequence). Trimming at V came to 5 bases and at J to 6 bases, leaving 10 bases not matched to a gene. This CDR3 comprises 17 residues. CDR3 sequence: CASSLGLAGAPEDTQYF. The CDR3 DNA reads TGTGCCAGCAGCCTGGGACTAGCGGGAGCCCCAGAGGATACGCAGTATTTT.

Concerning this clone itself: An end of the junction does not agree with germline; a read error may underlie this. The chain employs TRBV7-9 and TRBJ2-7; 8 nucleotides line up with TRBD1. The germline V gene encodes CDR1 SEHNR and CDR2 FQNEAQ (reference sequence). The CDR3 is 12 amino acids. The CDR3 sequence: CASSPTSGTGVF. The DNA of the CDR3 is TGTGCCAGCAGCCCCACATCCGGGACAGGCGTCTTC. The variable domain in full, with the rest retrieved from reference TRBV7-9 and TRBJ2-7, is DTGVSQNPRHKITKRGQNVTFRCDPISEHNRLYWYRQTLGQGPEFLTYFQNEAQLEKSRLLSDRFSAERPKGSFSTLEIQRTEQGDSAMYLCASSPTSGTGVFGPGTRLTVT.

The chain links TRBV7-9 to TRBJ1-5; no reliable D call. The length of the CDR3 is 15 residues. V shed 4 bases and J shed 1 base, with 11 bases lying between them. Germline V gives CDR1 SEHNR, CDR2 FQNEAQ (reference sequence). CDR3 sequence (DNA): TGTGCCAGCAGCTCAAGCGATATGAGCAATCAGCCCCAGCATTTT. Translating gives CASSSSDMSNQPQHF.

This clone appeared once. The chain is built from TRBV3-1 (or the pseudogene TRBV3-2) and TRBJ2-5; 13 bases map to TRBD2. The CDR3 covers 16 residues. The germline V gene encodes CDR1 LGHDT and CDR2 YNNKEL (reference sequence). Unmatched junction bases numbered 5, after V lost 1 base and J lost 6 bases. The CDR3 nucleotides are TGTGCCAGCAGCCAAGTCCGGACTAGCGGGAGCAAGACCCAGTACTTC. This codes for CASSQVRTSGSKTQYF.

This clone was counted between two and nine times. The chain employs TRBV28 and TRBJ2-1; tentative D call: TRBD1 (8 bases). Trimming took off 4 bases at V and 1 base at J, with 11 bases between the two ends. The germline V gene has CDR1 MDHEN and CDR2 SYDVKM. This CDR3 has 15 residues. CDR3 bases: TGTGCCAGCAGTTCACAGGGGGGGTCCTACAATGAGCAGTTCTTC. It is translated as CASSSQGGSYNEQFF.

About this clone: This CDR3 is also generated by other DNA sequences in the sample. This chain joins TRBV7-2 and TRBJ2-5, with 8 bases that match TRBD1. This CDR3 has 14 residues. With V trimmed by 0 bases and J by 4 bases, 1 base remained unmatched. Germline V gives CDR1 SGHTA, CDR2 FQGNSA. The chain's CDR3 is CASSLAGQGETQYF. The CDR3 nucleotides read TGTGCCAGCAGCTTAGCTGGACAGGGAGAGACCCAGTACTTC.

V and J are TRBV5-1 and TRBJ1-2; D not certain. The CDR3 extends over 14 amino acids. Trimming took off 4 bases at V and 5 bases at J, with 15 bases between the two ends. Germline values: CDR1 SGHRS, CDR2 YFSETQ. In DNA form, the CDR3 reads TGCGCCAGCAGCGTAGGCGGGGTTGTTTATGGCTACACCTTC. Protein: CASSVGGVVYGYTF.

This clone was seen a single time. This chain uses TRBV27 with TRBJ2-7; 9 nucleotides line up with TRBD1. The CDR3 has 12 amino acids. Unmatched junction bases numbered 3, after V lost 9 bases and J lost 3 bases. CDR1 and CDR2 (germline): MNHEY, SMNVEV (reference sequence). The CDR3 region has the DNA TGTGCCAGTAGGGGACAGGGCTACGAGCAGTACTTC. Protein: CASRGQGYEQYF.

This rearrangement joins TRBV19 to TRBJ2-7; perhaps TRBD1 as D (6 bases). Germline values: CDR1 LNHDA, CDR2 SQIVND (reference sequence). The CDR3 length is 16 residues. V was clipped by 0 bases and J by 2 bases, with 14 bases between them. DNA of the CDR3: TGTGCCAGTAGTATAGAATATGGCAGGGGAACCTACGAGCAGTACTTC. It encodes CASSIEYGRGTYEQYF.

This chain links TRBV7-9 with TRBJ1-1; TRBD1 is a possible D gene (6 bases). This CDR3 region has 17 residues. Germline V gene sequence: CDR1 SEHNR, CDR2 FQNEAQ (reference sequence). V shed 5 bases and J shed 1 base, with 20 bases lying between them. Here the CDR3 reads CASSTTRTEVSNTEAFF. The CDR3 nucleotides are TGTGCCAGCAGCACCACACGGACAGAAGTTTCGAACACTGAAGCTTTCTTT.

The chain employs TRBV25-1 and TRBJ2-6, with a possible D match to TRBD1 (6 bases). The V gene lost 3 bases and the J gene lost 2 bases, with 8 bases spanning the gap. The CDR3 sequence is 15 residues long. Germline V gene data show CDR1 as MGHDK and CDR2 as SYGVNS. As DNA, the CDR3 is TGTGCCAGCAGTGACACAGGGACTGGGGCCAACGTCCTGACTTTC. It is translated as CASSDTGTGANVLTF.

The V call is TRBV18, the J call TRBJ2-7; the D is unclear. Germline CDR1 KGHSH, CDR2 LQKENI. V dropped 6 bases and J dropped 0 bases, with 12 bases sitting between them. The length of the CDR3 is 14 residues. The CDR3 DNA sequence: TGTGCCAGCTCCCGCGCGGCAGTCTCCTACGAGCAGTACTTC. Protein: CASSRAAVSYEQYF. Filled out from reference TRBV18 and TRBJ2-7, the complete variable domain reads NAGVMQNPRHLVRRRGQEARLRCSPMKGHSHVYWYRQLPEEGLKFMVYLQKENIIDESGMPKERFSAEFPKEGPSILRIQQVVRGDSAAYFCASSRAAVSYEQYFGPGTRLTVT.

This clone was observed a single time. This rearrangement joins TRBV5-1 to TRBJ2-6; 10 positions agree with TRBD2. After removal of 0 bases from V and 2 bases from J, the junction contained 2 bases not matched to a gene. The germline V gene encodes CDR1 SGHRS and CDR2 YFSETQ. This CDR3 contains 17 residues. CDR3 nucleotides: TGCGCCAGCAGCTTGGGAGCGGGGGGGCCTGGGGCCAACGTCCTGACTTTC. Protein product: CASSLGAGGPGANVLTF.